Listed here are 29 T cell receptor beta chains from one sample, sequenced in a study of cytomegalovirus exposure and HLA in healthy donors. The table came from immunoSEQ multiplex PCR; TCRdb's copy has only in-frame clones and leaves some out. The sample has roughly 260,000 clones; roughly 89% are singletons. What was sequenced was PBMCs. All receptors come from a woman between 18 and 29 years old in good health and CMV-seronegative.

V is TRBV18 and J is TRBJ1-4; 7 nucleotides align to TRBD1. In germline, CDR1 is KGHSH, CDR2 LQKENI. The junction had 3 bases not matched to a gene; V was cut back by 4 bases and J by 4 bases. CDR3 length equals 14 residues. This CDR3 is CASSRDRVNEKLFF. In DNA form, the CDR3 reads TGTGCCAGCTCACGCGACAGGGTTAATGAAAAACTGTTTTTT.

This clone was recorded once. This rearrangement joins TRBV9 to TRBJ2-5, with D perhaps matching TRBD2 (6 bases). The CDR3 sequence is 17 residues long. Between the trimmed V and J ends, which lost 3 bases and 4 bases, there was a span of 22 bases. CDR1 and CDR2 (germline): SGDLS, YYNGEE. The CDR3 DNA sequence: TGTGCCAGCAGCGCCCACCCGAGAGAGGGAGGCAGAGAGACCCAGTACTTC. It yields the protein CASSAHPREGGRETQYF.

The chain has TRBV28 and TRBJ2-3; D remains ambiguous. The CDR3 consists of 13 residues. V was pared by 4 bases and J by 5 bases, with 10 bases between. Per germline, CDR1 MDHEN and CDR2 SYDVKM. The CDR3: CASSSRSGDTQYF. The CDR3 nucleotides read TGTGCCAGCAGTTCCCGTTCGGGAGATACGCAGTATTTT.

CDR3 protein: CASSPGRASTDTQYF. The CDR3 DNA is TGTGCCAGCAGCCCCGGGCGGGCCTCCACAGATACGCAGTATTTT. V and J are TRBV9 and TRBJ2-3; the D gene is possibly TRBD2 (5 bases). Germline CDR1 reads SGDLS; CDR2 reads YYNGEE. V was cut by 4 bases and J by 2 bases, with 14 bases left in between. This CDR3 has 15 residues.

V gene TRBV7-3 combines with J gene TRBJ2-2; 8 bases agree with TRBD1. Per the germline V gene, CDR1 is SGHTA and CDR2 is FQGTGA. V gave up 5 bases and J gave up 6 bases; unmatched junction bases: 8. The CDR3 runs 15 residues. The CDR3 region is CASSRDRGTSGELFF. For the CDR3, the DNA is TGTGCCAGCAGCCGTGACAGGGGTACTTCCGGGGAGCTGTTTTTT.

The genes are TRBV19 and TRBJ1-2, with TRBD1 matching 11 bases. The germline V gene has CDR1 LNHDA and CDR2 SQIVND (reference sequence). The length of the CDR3 is 13 residues. The V gene end was trimmed by 7 bases and the J gene end by 7 bases; junction bases not matched to a gene: 5. CDR3 sequence (DNA): TGTGCCAGTACCCCGGACAGGGGGCTTGGCTACACCTTC. This sequence encodes CASTPDRGLGYTF.

The chain has TRBV28 and TRBJ1-5, with D possibly being TRBD1 (6 bases). The germline CDR1 and CDR2 sequences are MDHEN and SYDVKM. The CDR3 runs 14 residues. V was clipped by 9 bases and J by 6 bases, with 18 bases between them. The CDR3 sequence is CARPHGGSPQPQHF. Here the CDR3 DNA reads TGTGCCAGACCCCATGGGGGCAGCCCTCAGCCCCAGCATTTT.

The DNA for the CDR3 is TGTGCCAGCAGTTTTCCGGGACTCATGAACACTGAAGCTTTCTTT. This codes for CASSFPGLMNTEAFF. V gene TRBV28 combines with J gene TRBJ1-1; weak D call: TRBD1 (5 bases). The CDR3 is made up of 15 amino acids. V gave up 3 bases and J gave up 0 bases, with 11 bases separating them. Germline V CDR1 and CDR2: MDHEN, SYDVKM.

This sequence joins TRBV5-1 and TRBJ2-1; TRBD1 aligns across 8 bases. Trimming took 4 bases from V and 0 from J; bases not matched to a gene: 3. Germline V gives CDR1 SGHRS, CDR2 YFSETQ. The CDR3 totals 15 residues. CDR3 protein: CASSDGTGSYNEQFF. The CDR3 DNA reads TGCGCCAGCAGCGATGGGACAGGCTCCTACAATGAGCAGTTCTTC.

The rearrangement links TRBV28 to TRBJ1-2, with 7 bases that match TRBD1. The CDR3 runs to 15 residues. Per the germline V gene, CDR1 is MDHEN and CDR2 is SYDVKM. V trimming: 1 base; J trimming: 2 bases; junction bases outside the gene matches: 4. DNA for the CDR3: TGTGCCAGCAGTTTATCCCTACAGGGGAACTATGGCTACACCTTC. Residues: CASSLSLQGNYGYTF.

The V call is TRBV9, the J call TRBJ2-1, with TRBD2 matching over 15 bases. Germline V gene data show CDR1 as SGDLS and CDR2 as YYNGEE. J was trimmed by 6 bases and V by 3 bases; bases with no gene match: 7. There are 17 residues in the CDR3. CDR3 in amino acids: CASSGTSGGALLNEQFF. Here the CDR3 DNA reads TGTGCCAGCAGCGGGACTAGCGGGGGGGCACTTCTCAATGAGCAGTTCTTC.

The J gene is TRBJ1-1, the V gene TRBV18; D is perhaps TRBD1 (6 bases). With 4 bases removed from V and 4 bases from J, the gap between germline ends came to 22 bases. There are 17 residues in the CDR3. CDR1 and CDR2 (germline): KGHSH, LQKENI. Written as DNA, the CDR3 is TGTGCCAGCTCACGCGATTATTTGGGGGGGCTGGCCACTGAAGCTTTCTTT. Its protein product is CASSRDYLGGLATEAFF.

CDR3 loop: CASSLGQGGITGELFF. The CDR3 region has the DNA TGTGCCAGCAGCTTAGGACAGGGAGGTATCACCGGGGAGCTGTTTTTT. The chain combines TRBV11-2 with TRBJ2-2; D is perhaps TRBD1 (7 bases). CDR1 and CDR2 (germline): SGHAT, FQNNGV. The CDR3 length is 16 residues. Trimming removed 1 base at V and 4 bases at J, with 13 bases between.

CDR3 bases: TGTGCCAGCAGCACAGACCGGACAGGCCGTAATGAAAAACTGTTTTTT. Translation: CASSTDRTGRNEKLFF. The chain has TRBV5-6 and TRBJ1-4; 7 bases line up with TRBD1. V lost 4 bases and J lost 4; bases outside the gene matches: 10. The length of the CDR3 is 16 residues. Germline assignment: CDR1 SGHDT and CDR2 YYEEEE.

The gene calls are TRBV12-2 and TRBJ1-2; the table's TRBD1 call for D was not verified on the DNA. TRBV12-2 is deemed a pseudogene. This CDR3 comprises 15 residues. The CDR3 sequence: CASRNRTGIKNGYTF. CDR3 DNA sequence: TGTGCAAGTCGCAATAGAACAGGGATAAAGAATGGCTACACCTTC.

This clone was recorded a few times. The gene calls are TRBV4-1 and TRBJ1-2, with D perhaps TRBD1 (5 bases). This CDR3 is 13 amino acids long. V lost 8 bases and J lost 0, with 10 bases in between. CDR1 is MGHRA, CDR2 YSYEKL, per germline. Written as DNA, the CDR3 is TGCGCCAGCTCGGGACTTTCTAACTATGGCTACACCTTC. Translating it yields CASSGLSNYGYTF.

V usage is TRBV10-2 and J usage is TRBJ1-1; a possible D gene is TRBD1 (6 bases). Germline V gene lookup returns CDR1 WSHSY and CDR2 SAAADI. V was trimmed by 3 bases and J by 1 base, leaving 9 bases between them. The CDR3 consists of 14 residues. The CDR3 reads CASSDTGPNTEAFF. The CDR3, as DNA: TGCGCCAGCAGTGACACAGGGCCGAACACTGAAGCTTTCTTT.

The J gene is TRBJ1-6, the V gene TRBV4-1; weak D call: TRBD1 (5 bases). Germline CDR1 and CDR2: MGHRA and YSYEKL. The CDR3 consists of 15 residues. With 2 bases removed from V and 9 bases from J, the gap between germline ends came to 14 bases. The CDR3 region is CASSQHRTPPSPLHF. CDR3 DNA: TGCGCCAGCAGCCAACACAGGACCCCTCCTTCACCCCTCCACTTT.

V gene TRBV13 combines with J gene TRBJ2-2, with 9 bases aligning to TRBD2. The junction had 5 bases not matched to a gene; V was cut back by 5 bases and J by 1 base. CDR3 size: 16 residues. Germline values: CDR1 PRHDT, CDR2 FYEKMQ (reference sequence). The CDR3 sequence: CASSNLAGRNTGELFF. As DNA, the CDR3 is TGTGCCAGCAGCAACCTAGCGGGGAGGAACACCGGGGAGCTGTTTTTT.

This chain uses TRBV7-9 with TRBJ1-5, with 12 bases matching TRBD1. This CDR3 has 14 residues. V was clipped by 5 bases and J by 9 bases; unmatched bases: 5. The germline V gene encodes CDR1 SEHNR and CDR2 FQNEAQ (reference sequence). The CDR3 here is CASSPGQGAWPQHF. The CDR3 DNA reads as TGTGCCAGCAGCCCGGGACAGGGGGCTTGGCCCCAGCATTTT.

The DNA of the CDR3 is TGCAGCGCCTACACAGGGTCCACTGAAGCTTTCTTT. As protein: CSAYTGSTEAFF. V usage is TRBV29-1 and J usage is TRBJ1-1; D might be TRBD1 (6 bases). V lost 7 bases and J lost 4, with 13 bases in between. The CDR3 consists of 12 residues. Germline V gives CDR1 SQVTM, CDR2 ANQGSEA.

The rearrangement joins TRBV19 to TRBJ1-5; D unresolved. Trimming removed 1 base at V and 6 bases at J, with 10 bases between. In germline, CDR1 is LNHDA, CDR2 SQIVND (reference sequence). The CDR3 has 14 residues. In DNA, the CDR3 is TGTGCCAGTAGTATAGGGAGGGAGGTTCAGCCCCAGCATTTT. Amino acid sequence: CASSIGREVQPQHF.

In DNA form, the CDR3 reads TGTGCCAGCTCACTCTTCGACAGTGCAACTAATGAAAAACTGTTTTTT. Translated: CASSLFDSATNEKLFF. The rearrangement links TRBV18 to TRBJ1-4; D possibly corresponds to TRBD1 (5 bases). V was clipped by 4 bases and J by 0 bases, with 12 bases between them. From germline, CDR1 is KGHSH and CDR2 LQKENI. The CDR3 length is 16 residues.

This clone was detected a few times. The V gene is TRBV11-2, the J gene TRBJ2-2; 8 nucleotides agree with TRBD1. The germline V gene encodes CDR1 SGHAT and CDR2 FQNNGV. V was clipped by 6 bases and J by 6 bases; unmatched bases: 6. The CDR3 covers 14 residues. CDR3 region: CASRARGRAGELFF. DNA for the CDR3: TGTGCCAGCAGGGCCAGGGGGCGGGCCGGGGAGCTGTTTTTT.

V usage is TRBV7-8 and J usage is TRBJ2-7; 10 positions match TRBD1. Germline assignment: CDR1 SGHVS and CDR2 FQNEAQ. V lost 1 base and J lost 0; bases outside the gene matches: 9. The CDR3 covers 18 residues. The CDR3 loop is CASSLDRGDRGLSYEQYV. CDR3 coding DNA: TGTGCCAGCAGCTTAGATAGGGGCGACAGGGGGCTCTCCTACGAGCAGTACGTC.

The chain has TRBV28 and TRBJ1-1, with a possible D match to TRBD1 (6 bases). V lost 6 bases to trimming and J lost 1 base, with 9 bases between them. The CDR3 totals 13 residues. Germline V gene data show CDR1 as MDHEN and CDR2 as SYDVKM. The CDR3: CASRTDRNTEAFF. DNA of the CDR3: TGTGCCAGCAGGACGGACAGGAACACTGAAGCTTTCTTT.

The chain couples TRBV25-1 to TRBJ1-2; D is possibly TRBD1 (5 bases). Trimming removed 7 bases at V and 0 bases at J, with 15 bases between. The CDR3 is 15 residues long. CDR1 MGHDK and CDR2 SYGVNS come from the germline V gene. CDR3 sequence (DNA): TGTGCCAGCAAAGGGGAGGGAGGCGCTAACTATGGCTACACCTTC. Residues: CASKGEGGANYGYTF.

As DNA, the CDR3 is TGTGCCAGCAGCCCCCGACTGCGCAACTATGGCTACACCTTC. Amino acids: CASSPRLRNYGYTF. This chain links TRBV7-8 with TRBJ1-2; D gene uncertain. Trimming stripped 5 bases from V and 2 bases from J, with 12 bases between. The CDR3 is made up of 14 amino acids. In germline, CDR1 is SGHVS, CDR2 FQNEAQ. Filled out from reference TRBV7-8 and TRBJ1-2, the complete variable domain reads GAGVSQSPRYKVAKRGQDVALRCDPISGHVSLFWYQQALGQGPEFLTYFQNEAQLDKSGLPSDRFFAERPEGSVSTLKIQRTQQEDSAVYLCASSPRLRNYGYTFGSGTRLTVV.

V and J are TRBV19 and TRBJ1-5; a weak D match, TRBD1 (6 bases). The V end lost 4 bases, the J end lost 3 bases, and 13 bases lay between the germline ends. The CDR3 has 15 amino acids. The germline V gene has CDR1 LNHDA and CDR2 SQIVND (reference sequence). The CDR3 nucleotides read TGTGCCAGTAGTACCAGGGGAGGGGACAATCAGCCCCAGCATTTT. Residues: CASSTRGGDNQPQHF.